These 15 T cell receptor beta chains share one sample of origin, sequenced in a study of blood T cell repertoires in COVID-19. The assay was immunoSEQ multiplex PCR, and TCRdb's table has in-frame clones only and misses some. This sample has tens of thousands of clones, with roughly 70% found just once. Specimen: peripheral blood. The receptors come from a man between 65 and 85 years old with COVID-19, enrolled during active disease.

The rearrangement links TRBV9 to TRBJ2-7; tentative D call: TRBD2 (6 bases). Germline-derived CDR1 and CDR2 are SGDLS and YYNGEE. The V and J ends lost 3 bases and 1 base respectively, with 11 bases between them. The CDR3 length is 14 residues. The CDR3 sequence is CASSGTIASYEQYF. In DNA, the CDR3 is TGTGCCAGCAGCGGGACTATCGCTTCCTACGAGCAGTACTTC.

V is TRBV10-2 and J is TRBJ2-1; TRBD2 matches 11 bases. Germline CDR1 WSHSY, CDR2 SAAADI. Trimming cost V 4 bases and J 7 bases; bases outside gene matches: 3. The CDR3 contains 14 residues. The CDR3 DNA is TGCGCCAGCAGTGGACTAGCGGGATTAAATGAGCAGTTCTTC. It yields the protein CASSGLAGLNEQFF.

This sequence joins TRBV9 and TRBJ2-6; 7 bases align to TRBD1. The CDR3 is 16 residues long. The ends lost 3 bases at V and 1 base at J; junction bases unmatched: 4. Germline V gene data show CDR1 as SGDLS and CDR2 as YYNGEE. Here the CDR3 DNA reads TGTGCCAGCAGCGGGGGACAGTTTTCTGGGGCCAACGTCCTGACTTTC. Residues: CASSGGQFSGANVLTF.

This clone is a singleton in its sample. The rearrangement links TRBV6-5 to TRBJ1-5; D perhaps matches TRBD1 (6 bases). CDR3 length: 13 residues. In germline, CDR1 is MNHEY, CDR2 SVGAGI. V lost 5 bases, J lost 4 bases, and 9 bases lay in between. In nucleotides, the CDR3 is TGTGCCAGCAGTATTACAGGGAATCAGCCCCAGCATTTT. Translated: CASSITGNQPQHF.

This clone was recorded once. The gene calls are TRBV5-1 and TRBJ2-2; D is unclear. Germline CDR1 SGHRS, CDR2 YFSETQ. Trimming left V 7 bases short and J 4 bases short, with 11 bases between. CDR3 length: 13 amino acids. DNA of the CDR3: TGCGCCAGCGCCTCCGGAGTCACCGGGGAGCTGTTTTTT. The encoded protein is CASASGVTGELFF.

This clone has only a few counts. The chain uses TRBV2 and TRBJ1-5, with D unresolved. The CDR3 contains 14 residues. Germline V gene sequence: CDR1 SNHLY, CDR2 FYNNEI. Trimming removed 8 bases from V and 6 bases from J, with 17 bases in between. CDR3 residues: CASAISRTIQPQHF. CDR3 nucleotide sequence: TGTGCCAGCGCTATTAGTAGGACTATTCAGCCCCAGCATTTT.

This clone was seen a handful of times. This chain uses TRBV9 with TRBJ1-3, with D tentatively TRBD1 (5 bases). The CDR3 extends over 15 amino acids. Germline CDR1 and CDR2: SGDLS and YYNGEE. Trimming removed 3 bases at V and 1 base at J, with 11 bases between. This CDR3 reads CASSETAISGNTIYF. The DNA of the CDR3 is TGTGCCAGCAGCGAGACAGCAATATCTGGAAACACCATATATTTT.

The chain recombines TRBV29-1 with TRBJ1-1; a possible D gene is TRBD1 (6 bases). The germline gives CDR1 SQVTM, CDR2 ANQGSEA. The CDR3 has 11 amino acids. Trimming took off 5 bases at V and 8 bases at J, with 12 bases between the two ends. CDR3 loop: CSVIRQAEAFF. CDR3 in DNA: TGCAGCGTTATCAGACAGGCCGAAGCTTTCTTT.

V is TRBV28 and J is TRBJ2-7; 12 bases match TRBD2. Germline CDR1 is MDHEN and CDR2 is SYDVKM. This CDR3 is built from 18 residues. V shed 6 bases and J 3 bases; nucleotides not matched to a gene: 15. The CDR3 DNA reads as TGTGCCAGCAGCCACGGACTAGCGGGAAGGTTCCGGATCTACGAGCAGTACTTC. Its protein is CASSHGLAGRFRIYEQYF.

Only a few counts were recorded for this clone. The chain employs TRBV5-1 and TRBJ2-7; TRBD2 aligns across 9 bases. The length of the CDR3 is 15 residues. Germline V gene lookup returns CDR1 SGHRS and CDR2 YFSETQ. The V segment lost 2 bases and the J segment 6 bases; nucleotides outside the gene matches: 9. The CDR3 sequence: CASSFSGSPSLEQYF. Written as DNA, the CDR3 is TGCGCCAGCAGCTTTAGCGGGAGCCCGAGCCTCGAGCAGTACTTC. The whole variable domain, filled in from reference TRBV5-1 and TRBJ2-7, reads KAGVTQTPRYLIKTRGQQVTLSCSPISGHRSVSWYQQTPGQGLQFLFEYFSETQRNKGNFPGRFSGRQFSNSRSEMNVSTLELGDSALYLCASSFSGSPSLEQYFGPGTRLTVT.

The V gene is TRBV27, the J gene TRBJ2-5, with TRBD1 as a possible D gene (6 bases). Germline CDR1 MNHEY, CDR2 SMNVEV (reference sequence). The CDR3 covers 14 residues. The ends were cut back, 5 bases at V and 1 base at J, with 11 bases in the middle. CDR3 coding DNA: TGTGCCAGCAGTACTAGGGACACCCAAGAGACCCAGTACTTC. This gives the protein CASSTRDTQETQYF.

The chain is built from TRBV10-3 and TRBJ2-3; D is possibly TRBD2 (7 bases). V was trimmed by 6 bases and J by 3 bases, leaving 13 bases between them. Germline V CDR1 and CDR2: ENHRY, SYGVKD. This CDR3 contains 14 residues. In DNA form, the CDR3 reads TGTGCCATCAGCTTGAGCGGGACAACAGATACGCAGTATTTT. It codes for CAISLSGTTDTQYF.

The CDR3 coding sequence is TGTGCCAGCAGCCAAGCCGGGGGGGGCACCGGGGAGCTGTTTTTT. The encoded protein is CASSQAGGGTGELFF. The rearrangement joins TRBV4-2 to TRBJ2-2, with 8 bases that match TRBD2. Trimming cost V 1 base and J 4 bases; bases outside gene matches: 2. In germline, CDR1 is LGHNA, CDR2 YNFKEQ. This CDR3 region has 15 residues.

This clone was picked up a small number of times. This chain uses TRBV11-3 with TRBJ2-3, with D hard to call. Deletions cut 2 bases from V and 2 bases from J, with 8 bases between. The CDR3 sequence is 14 residues long. The germline V gene encodes CDR1 SGHNT and CDR2 YENEEA. The CDR3 DNA reads as TGTGCCAGCAGCTTATTAAGCAACACAGATACGCAGTATTTT. This encodes CASSLLSNTDTQYF.

The rearrangement links TRBV19 to TRBJ1-3, with D possibly matching TRBD1 (5 bases). The CDR3 is made up of 16 amino acids. Between the trimmed V and J ends, which lost 5 bases and 0 bases, there was a span of 14 bases. Germline values: CDR1 LNHDA, CDR2 SQIVND (reference sequence). CDR3 sequence: CASSRSRASSGNTIYF. The CDR3 coding sequence is TGTGCCAGTAGTCGGTCCAGGGCCAGCTCTGGAAACACCATATATTTT.